The 32 T cell receptor beta chains listed next were all sequenced from one sample in a study of blood T cell repertoires in COVID-19. Assay used: immunoSEQ multiplex PCR; TCRdb lists only in-frame clones, some missing. The sample includes a few hundred thousand clones, 85% to 90% of them seen just once. The sequenced sample was peripheral blood. The origin of the receptors is a woman between 50 and 59 years old with COVID-19, enrolled during active disease.

The gene calls are TRBV5-1 and TRBJ2-3; D is unresolved. Germline assignment: CDR1 SGHRS and CDR2 YFSETQ. CDR3 size: 13 residues. Trimming stripped 4 bases from V and 13 bases from J, with 19 bases between. The CDR3 DNA follows: TGCGCCAGCAGCCCCCAGACTGGCAACGTTAAGTATTTT. This encodes CASSPQTGNVKYF.

This rearrangement joins TRBV6-2 or TRBV6-3 to TRBJ2-7; 8 bases agree with TRBD1. The CDR3 is 13 residues long. V was pared by 4 bases and J by 7 bases, with 6 bases of the junction left unmatched. The germline CDR1 and CDR2 sequences are MNHEY and SVGEGT. CDR3 sequence (DNA): TGTGCCAGCAGTTTCCGCACAGGGGGTGAGCAGTACTTC. It encodes CASSFRTGGEQYF.

The rearrangement uses TRBV11-3 and TRBJ1-3, with 7 bases that match TRBD1. The CDR3 has 15 residues. In germline, CDR1 is SGHNT, CDR2 YENEEA. Trimming took 4 bases from V and 2 from J; bases not matched to a gene: 5. The CDR3 protein is CASSSPTGTGNTIYF. The CDR3 DNA is TGTGCCAGCAGCTCTCCGACAGGGACTGGAAACACCATATATTTT. Filled out from reference TRBV11-3 and TRBJ1-3, the complete variable domain reads EAGVVQSPRYKIIEKKQPVAFWCNPISGHNTLYWYLQNLGQGPELLIRYENEEAVDDSQLPKDRFSAERLKGVDSTLKIQPAELGDSAVYLCASSSPTGTGNTIYFGEGSWLTVV.

The chain is built from TRBV5-5 and TRBJ2-1; TRBD2 agrees at 7 bases. Germline V lookup: CDR1 SGHKS, CDR2 YYEKEE (reference sequence). Trimming took 0 bases from V and 8 from J; bases not matched to a gene: 8. This CDR3 is 15 amino acids long. The CDR3 bases are TGTGCCAGCAGCTTGGCCCCTAGCGGTTACGATGAGCAGTTCTTC. Amino acid sequence: CASSLAPSGYDEQFF.

V gene TRBV30 combines with J gene TRBJ2-1, with D possibly matching TRBD2 (6 bases). Germline V CDR1 and CDR2: GTSNPN, SVGIG (reference sequence). The CDR3 spans 15 residues. V was trimmed by 2 bases and J by 12 bases, leaving 23 bases between them. CDR3 bases: TGTGCCTGGAGTCCCTCCCCGGGACTTATAGTGGGGCAGTTCTTC. Translated: CAWSPSPGLIVGQFF.

This chain connects TRBV9 to TRBJ1-4; D perhaps matches TRBD1 (6 bases). CDR1 is SGDLS, CDR2 YYNGEE, per germline. V lost 0 bases and J lost 10, with 16 bases in between. CDR3 length: 15 residues. The CDR3 spells CASSVDGQGRGKLFF. The CDR3 bases are TGTGCCAGCAGCGTAGACGGGCAGGGGCGAGGAAAACTGTTTTTT.

The V call is TRBV19, the J call TRBJ1-1, with TRBD1 identical over 8 bases. J lost 8 bases, V lost 1 base, and 6 bases had no gene match. This CDR3 comprises 14 residues. Germline V CDR1 and CDR2: LNHDA, SQIVND (reference sequence). Here the CDR3 reads CASSIGGQGGEAFF. In DNA form, the CDR3 reads TGTGCCAGTAGTATAGGCGGACAGGGAGGGGAAGCTTTCTTT.

The chain has TRBV24-1 and TRBJ1-2; 10 bases are a match to TRBD1. The CDR3 spans 15 residues. Germline V gene lookup returns CDR1 KGHDR and CDR2 SFDVKD. V lost 4 bases to trimming and J lost 6 bases; unmatched junction nucleotides: 7. CDR3 region: CATSDPGQGLNGYTF. CDR3 in DNA: TGTGCCACCAGTGACCCGGGACAGGGGTTGAATGGCTACACCTTC.

The rearrangement uses TRBV3-1 (or the pseudogene TRBV3-2) and TRBJ2-7; 10 bases align to TRBD1. With V trimmed by 4 bases and J by 6 bases, 12 bases remained unmatched. The CDR3 consists of 16 residues. Germline V CDR1 and CDR2: LGHDT, YNNKEL (reference sequence). DNA of the CDR3: TGTGCCAGCAGCCCTCTTGATGACAGGGGGCCGGCCGAGCAGTACTTC. It codes for CASSPLDDRGPAEQYF.

The chain links TRBV3-1 (or the pseudogene TRBV3-2) to TRBJ1-4, with TRBD1 matching 7 bases. The CDR3 loop spans 15 amino acids. J lost 7 bases, V lost 3 bases, and 8 bases had no gene match. CDR1 and CDR2 (germline): LGHDT, YNNKEL (reference sequence). The CDR3 bases are TGTGCCAGCAGCCAGTACCCTCAGGGGGGTGAAAAACTGTTTTTT. Protein product: CASSQYPQGGEKLFF.

The chain is built from TRBV19 and TRBJ1-5; D is uncertain. With 9 bases removed from V and 3 bases from J, the gap between germline ends came to 12 bases. Germline values: CDR1 LNHDA, CDR2 SQIVND (reference sequence). This CDR3 has 13 residues. The CDR3 region is CASEDRDNQPQHF. DNA of the CDR3: TGTGCCAGCGAGGACCGGGACAATCAGCCCCAGCATTTT.

The rearrangement joins TRBV15 to TRBJ2-7, with D hard to call. CDR1 is LNHNV, CDR2 YYDKDF, per germline (reference sequence). V was clipped by 0 bases and J by 0 bases, with 6 bases between them. CDR3 size: 14 residues. The chain's CDR3 is CATSRDPGSYEQYF. The CDR3 DNA follows: TGTGCCACCAGCAGAGACCCGGGCTCCTACGAGCAGTACTTC.

The chain links TRBV5-5 to TRBJ1-1; D possibly corresponds to TRBD1 (6 bases). Deletions cut 4 bases from V and 2 bases from J, with 15 bases between. Per the germline V gene, CDR1 is SGHKS and CDR2 is YYEKEE (reference sequence). The CDR3 extends over 15 amino acids. CDR3 protein: CASSPRQVFNTEAFF. CDR3 nucleotides: TGTGCCAGCAGCCCGCGACAGGTTTTCAACACTGAAGCTTTCTTT.

The V call is TRBV11-2, the J call TRBJ2-5; no clear D. Per germline, CDR1 SGHAT and CDR2 FQNNGV. CDR3 size: 13 residues. Trimming removed 5 bases from V and 4 bases from J, with 11 bases in between. The DNA for the CDR3 is TGTGCCAGCAGCCCTGTAGGAGCAGAGACCCAGTACTTC. It translates to CASSPVGAETQYF.

The V call is TRBV11-2, the J call TRBJ1-6; weak D call: TRBD1 (6 bases). This CDR3 region has 15 residues. The V end lost 4 bases, the J end lost 10 bases, and 17 bases lay between the germline ends. In germline, CDR1 is SGHAT, CDR2 FQNNGV. The CDR3 DNA follows: TGTGCCAGCAGCTCTCCTCGGGGGGCTCGGTCACCCCTCCACTTT. It translates to CASSSPRGARSPLHF.

The V gene is TRBV5-4, the J gene TRBJ1-1, with D unresolved. CDR1 and CDR2 from the germline V gene are SGHNT and YYREEE (reference sequence). The CDR3 is 14 residues long. Between the trimmed V and J ends, which lost 0 bases and 8 bases, there was a span of 14 bases. CDR3 region: CASSLEGLPEEAFF. Written as DNA, the CDR3 is TGTGCCAGCAGCTTGGAAGGACTCCCGGAAGAAGCTTTCTTT.

This sequence joins TRBV7-7 and TRBJ1-4, with 9 bases that match TRBD1. V was clipped by 5 bases and J by 7 bases; unmatched bases: 2. The CDR3 consists of 13 residues. The germline CDR1 and CDR2 sequences are SSHAT and FNYEAQ (reference sequence). CDR3 region: CASSPGQGEKLFF. The CDR3 DNA sequence: TGTGCCAGCAGCCCGGGACAGGGTGAAAAACTGTTTTTT.

J is TRBJ1-6 and V is TRBV5-5, with TRBD1 matching over 7 bases. Germline lookup yields CDR1 SGHKS and CDR2 YYEKEE (reference sequence). This CDR3 is built from 14 residues. With V trimmed by 4 bases and J by 9 bases, 7 bases remained unmatched. The CDR3 loop reads CASSPGTVGSPLHF. Here the CDR3 DNA reads TGTGCCAGCAGCCCGGGGACAGTGGGTTCACCCCTCCACTTT.

This clone came up once. This sequence joins TRBV11-2 and TRBJ1-1; D may be TRBD1 (6 bases). CDR3 size: 14 residues. Germline values: CDR1 SGHAT, CDR2 FQNNGV. The V gene lost 1 base and the J gene lost 4 bases, with 10 bases spanning the gap. The CDR3 coding sequence is TGTGCCAGCAGCTTAGGCCAGACAGGCACTGAAGCTTTCTTT. It encodes CASSLGQTGTEAFF.

This chain links TRBV29-1 with TRBJ2-2; D remains ambiguous. The CDR3 consists of 10 residues. V was trimmed by 3 bases and J by 8 bases, leaving 4 bases between them. Germline lookup yields CDR1 SQVTM and CDR2 ANQGSEA. CDR3 protein: CSVEEGELFF. The DNA for the CDR3 is TGCAGCGTTGAGGAGGGGGAGCTGTTTTTT.

This chain links TRBV18 with TRBJ1-4; TRBD1 agrees at 7 bases. The CDR3 has 13 residues. Germline V CDR1 and CDR2: KGHSH, LQKENI. Germline trimming cut 10 bases from V and 6 bases from J; bases unmatched to any gene: 8. CDR3 amino acids: CATSTGLDEKLFF. Here the CDR3 DNA reads TGTGCCACCTCGACAGGGCTGGATGAAAAACTGTTTTTT.

The rearrangement joins TRBV6-2 or TRBV6-3 to TRBJ1-2, with 10 bases matching TRBD1. The CDR3 spans 14 residues. CDR1 and CDR2 (germline): MNHEY, SVGEGT. Trimming took 4 bases from V and 2 from J; bases not matched to a gene: 1. CDR3 coding DNA: TGTGCCAGCAGTTGGACAGGGGGGAACTATGGCTACACCTTC. It translates to CASSWTGGNYGYTF.

This clone was found a few times. This chain connects TRBV11-3 to TRBJ2-5; 10 nucleotides line up with TRBD1. This CDR3 has 18 residues. V dropped 4 bases and J dropped 2; count of bases not matched to a gene: 13. CDR1 SGHNT and CDR2 YENEEA come from the germline V gene. CDR3 bases: TGTGCCAGCAGCTCACAATTTGACTGGGGACAGGGGCAAGAGACCCAGTACTTC. Its protein product is CASSSQFDWGQGQETQYF. The full variable domain, completed using reference TRBV11-3 and TRBJ2-5, is EAGVVQSPRYKIIEKKQPVAFWCNPISGHNTLYWYLQNLGQGPELLIRYENEEAVDDSQLPKDRFSAERLKGVDSTLKIQPAELGDSAVYLCASSSQFDWGQGQETQYFGPGTRLLVL.

The chain is built from TRBV10-3 and TRBJ2-2; D might be TRBD1 (6 bases). CDR1 ENHRY and CDR2 SYGVKD come from the germline V gene. The V and J ends lost 8 bases and 2 bases respectively, with 15 bases between them. The length of the CDR3 is 15 residues. The CDR3 DNA reads TGTGCCATCCTTTCCCTGGACAGTAACACCGGGGAGCTGTTTTTT. Translation gives CAILSLDSNTGELFF.

The chain employs TRBV24-1 and TRBJ2-1; D remains unclear. Germline assignment: CDR1 KGHDR and CDR2 SFDVKD. The CDR3 covers 14 residues. V was cut by 2 bases and J by 9 bases, with 13 bases left in between. The CDR3 reads CATSDSTLLGEQFF. The CDR3 DNA is TGTGCCACCAGTGATTCCACCTTACTCGGTGAGCAGTTCTTC.

The chain links TRBV13 to TRBJ1-2; 7 nucleotides line up with TRBD1. J was trimmed by 3 bases and V by 0 bases; bases with no gene match: 10. Germline V gives CDR1 PRHDT, CDR2 FYEKMQ (reference sequence). There are 17 residues in the CDR3. The CDR3 loop reads CASSLGRRGRGDYGYTF. As DNA, the CDR3 is TGTGCCAGCAGCTTAGGCCGGAGGGGCAGGGGGGACTATGGCTACACCTTC.

The CDR3 is CASSQAGGRYNEQFF. CDR3 nucleotide sequence: TGCGCCAGCAGCCAAGCGGGGGGGCGGTACAATGAGCAGTTCTTC. The chain has TRBV4-3 and TRBJ2-1; 8 nucleotides match TRBD2. After removal of 1 base from V and 4 bases from J, the junction contained 3 bases not matched to a gene. This CDR3 contains 15 residues. Germline CDR1 LGHNA, CDR2 YSLEER.

This chain uses TRBV3-1 (or the pseudogene TRBV3-2) with TRBJ2-2, with D possibly being TRBD1 (6 bases). Germline values: CDR1 LGHDT, CDR2 YNNKEL (reference sequence). CDR3 length: 16 amino acids. V was trimmed by 5 bases and J by 4 bases, leaving 17 bases between them. The DNA for the CDR3 is TGTGCCAGCAGCTCAGTAGGGGGTCGGGTCACCGGGGAGCTGTTTTTT. Translating it yields CASSSVGGRVTGELFF.

The chain links TRBV6-6 to TRBJ2-5; 7 bases fit TRBD2. CDR1 MNHNY and CDR2 SVGAGI come from the germline V gene (reference sequence). This CDR3 is built from 14 residues. The junction had 6 bases not matched to a gene; V was cut back by 6 bases and J by 2 bases. CDR3 amino acids: CASRPAGGQETQYF. In DNA, the CDR3 is TGTGCCAGCAGACCTGCCGGGGGGCAAGAGACCCAGTACTTC.

The rearrangement uses TRBV12-5 and TRBJ2-1; D is unresolved. This CDR3 has 14 amino acids. Germline CDR1 LGHNT, CDR2 FRNRAP. Trimming left V 7 bases short and J 0 bases short, with 10 bases between. Here the CDR3 reads CASASTSSYNEQFF. DNA of the CDR3: TGTGCTAGTGCCTCCACGAGCTCCTACAATGAGCAGTTCTTC. Combining the CDR3 with reference TRBV12-5 and TRBJ2-1 gives the whole variable domain DARVTQTPRHKVTEMGQEVTMRCQPILGHNTVFWYRQTMMQGLELLAYFRNRAPLDDSGMPKDRFSAEMPDATLATLKIQPSEPRDSAVYFCASASTSSYNEQFFGPGTRLTVL.

The V call is TRBV28, the J call TRBJ1-5, with 9 bases identical to TRBD1. The germline V gene encodes CDR1 MDHEN and CDR2 SYDVKM. Losses at the gene ends were 8 bases for V and 5 bases for J; bases not matched to a gene: 7. CDR3 length equals 14 residues. The CDR3 sequence: CASGIQGAYQPQHF. The CDR3 DNA follows: TGTGCCAGCGGTATACAGGGGGCGTATCAGCCCCAGCATTTT.

The V and J genes are TRBV19 and TRBJ2-2, with D hard to call. Trimming cost V 7 bases and J 2 bases, with 5 bases left between them. This CDR3 comprises 12 residues. Germline CDR1 and CDR2: LNHDA and SQIVND (reference sequence). The CDR3 here is CASITNTGELFF. CDR3 sequence (DNA): TGTGCCAGTATCACTAACACCGGGGAGCTGTTTTTT.